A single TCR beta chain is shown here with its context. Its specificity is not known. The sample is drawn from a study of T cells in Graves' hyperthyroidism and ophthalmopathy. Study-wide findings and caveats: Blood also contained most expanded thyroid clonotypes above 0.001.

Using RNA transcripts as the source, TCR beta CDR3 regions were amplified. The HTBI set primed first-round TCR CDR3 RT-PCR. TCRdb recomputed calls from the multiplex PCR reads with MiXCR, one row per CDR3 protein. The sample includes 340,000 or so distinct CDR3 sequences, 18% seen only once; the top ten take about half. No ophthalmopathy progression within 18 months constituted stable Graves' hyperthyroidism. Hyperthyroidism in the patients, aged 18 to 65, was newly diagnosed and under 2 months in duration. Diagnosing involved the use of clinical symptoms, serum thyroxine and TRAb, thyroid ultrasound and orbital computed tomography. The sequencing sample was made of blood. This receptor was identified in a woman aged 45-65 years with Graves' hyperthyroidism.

The CDR3: CASSYSYRVFGTGVNQPQHF. DNA for the CDR3: TGTGCCAGCAGTTACTCGTATCGAGTGTTCGGGACAGGGGTCAATCAGCCCCAGCATTTT. The V and J genes are TRBV6-6 and TRBJ1-5; 10 bases agree with TRBD1. The CDR3 spans 20 residues. CDR1 and CDR2 from the germline V gene are MNHNY and SVGAGI (reference sequence). Trimming removed 0 bases from V and 3 bases from J; junction bases left unmatched: 14.